The 19 T cell receptor beta chains in this list originate from one sample, sequenced in a study of glioma-infiltrating T cells after dendritic cell vaccination. The assay was immunoSEQ multiplex PCR, and TCRdb's table has in-frame clones only and misses some. The sample includes just over 95,000 clones, 79% of them seen just once. The starting material was blood, obtained before dendritic cell vaccination. Every receptor here comes from a human donor with glioblastoma.

In its sample, this clone was seen once. The V call is TRBV6-4, the J call TRBJ2-7; no definite D call. V lost 3 bases, J lost 5 bases, and 17 bases lay in between. Germline V gene data show CDR1 as MRHNA and CDR2 as SNTAGT. This CDR3 spans 15 amino acids. The DNA of the CDR3 is TGTGCCAGCAGTGAAAAGATGAGACAAGACCACGAGCAGTACTTC. Translating gives CASSEKMRQDHEQYF.

The rearrangement links TRBV6-1 to TRBJ1-2; perhaps TRBD1 as D (5 bases). V dropped 10 bases and J dropped 5 bases, with 20 bases sitting between them. Germline-derived CDR1 and CDR2 are MNHNS and SASEGT. The CDR3 has 14 amino acids. In DNA form, the CDR3 reads TGTGCCACCCTCTCCTTGCCAGGGAGGTATGGCTACACCTTC. Encoded protein: CATLSLPGRYGYTF.

This chain joins TRBV5-1 and TRBJ1-3; 9 nucleotides agree with TRBD1. The germline CDR1 and CDR2 sequences are SGHRS and YFSETQ. V was pared by 4 bases and J by 1 base, with 3 bases of the junction left unmatched. The CDR3 consists of 15 residues. The CDR3 reads CASSAGTGSGNTIYF. CDR3 in DNA: TGCGCCAGCAGCGCCGGGACAGGGTCTGGAAACACCATATATTTT.

In this sample, this clone turned up a few times. The rearrangement uses TRBV4-1 and TRBJ2-3; 10 nucleotides line up with TRBD2. The germline gives CDR1 MGHRA, CDR2 YSYEKL. The CDR3 contains 17 residues. Trimming removed 0 bases from V and 9 bases from J; junction bases left unmatched: 12. The CDR3 is CASSQDRRIAGGSTQYF. In DNA form, the CDR3 reads TGCGCCAGCAGCCAAGATCGCAGGATAGCGGGAGGATCAACGCAGTATTTT.

The J gene is TRBJ1-1, the V gene TRBV5-1; 8 bases line up with TRBD1. J was trimmed by 2 bases and V by 4 bases; bases with no gene match: 10. Germline values: CDR1 SGHRS, CDR2 YFSETQ. This CDR3 has 16 amino acids. CDR3 sequence: CASSPSPTGANTEAFF. In nucleotides, the CDR3 is TGCGCCAGCAGCCCCAGCCCGACAGGGGCAAACACTGAAGCTTTCTTT.

This clone has just a few counts. The J gene is TRBJ1-1, the V gene TRBV30, with a tentative D call TRBD1 (6 bases). The CDR3 length is 14 residues. The V gene lost 5 bases and the J gene lost 1 base, with 14 bases spanning the gap. Germline CDR1 GTSNPN, CDR2 SVGIG (reference sequence). The CDR3 spells CAWGQLGQNTEAFF. In DNA form, the CDR3 reads TGTGCCTGGGGCCAGCTGGGACAGAACACTGAAGCTTTCTTT.

This clone was detected a few times. CDR3 DNA sequence: TGTGCCAGCAGTGCATCCGGAGCGAACACTGAAGCTTTCTTT. Translated: CASSASGANTEAFF. V usage is TRBV25-1 and J usage is TRBJ1-1; D gene unclear. Trimming shortened V by 4 bases and J by 1 base, and 10 bases separated the two germline ends. The CDR3 consists of 14 residues. The germline V gene has CDR1 MGHDK and CDR2 SYGVNS.

The rearrangement links TRBV28 to TRBJ2-7; 9 bases line up with TRBD1. The V gene's germline CDR1 is MDHEN and CDR2 SYDVKM. There are 18 residues in the CDR3. The ends lost 6 bases at V and 0 bases at J; junction bases unmatched: 15. CDR3 DNA: TGTGCCAGCAGCCGAGGCGTACAGGGGGCCCTAAACTCCTACGAGCAGTACTTC. It codes for CASSRGVQGALNSYEQYF. Variable domain in full (rest from reference TRBV28 and TRBJ2-7): DVKVTQSSRYLVKRTGEKVFLECVQDMDHENMFWYRQDPGLGLRLIYFSYDVKMKEKGDIPEGYSVSREKKERFSLILESASTNQTSMYLCASSRGVQGALNSYEQYFGPGTRLTVT.

This clone was seen a handful of times. The CDR3 region is CASSEFREGRGTETQYF. CDR3 DNA: TGTGCCAGCAGTGAATTCCGGGAGGGCCGGGGGACGGAGACCCAGTACTTC. The chain carries TRBV25-1 and TRBJ2-5, with 8 nucleotides matching TRBD2. There are 17 residues in the CDR3. With 1 base clipped from V and 5 bases from J, the junction kept 12 bases outside the gene matches. Germline V gene sequence: CDR1 MGHDK, CDR2 SYGVNS.

The table lists this clone with a count of one. Its ends do not fully match the called genes, so a read error is possible. This sequence joins TRBV5-1 and TRBJ2-2; D is possibly TRBD2 (6 bases). The CDR3 consists of 15 residues. Germline CDR1 and CDR2: SGHRS and YFSETQ. The CDR3 protein is CASSLNQENTGGLFF. The CDR3 DNA reads as TGCGCCAGCAGCTTGAATCAAGAAAACACCGGGGGGCTGTTTTTT.

V and J are TRBV6-4 and TRBJ1-2; 10 nucleotides match TRBD1. Per germline, CDR1 MRHNA and CDR2 SNTAGT. The CDR3 has 16 amino acids. The ends lost 6 bases at V and 5 bases at J; junction bases unmatched: 12. The CDR3 protein is CASRAGQGLLFYGYTF. The DNA of the CDR3 is TGTGCCAGCAGGGCGGGACAGGGGCTTCTCTTTTATGGCTACACCTTC.

The rearrangement joins TRBV6-1 to TRBJ1-2, with TRBD1 identical over 7 bases. V trimming: 4 bases; J trimming: 4 bases; junction bases outside the gene matches: 9. Germline CDR1 reads MNHNS; CDR2 reads SASEGT. This CDR3 is 15 amino acids long. The CDR3 DNA is TGTGCCAGCAGTGGGTATTCCGGGACAGTCTATGGCTACACCTTC. Translation: CASSGYSGTVYGYTF.

The rearrangement uses TRBV7-9 and TRBJ1-5, with D possibly TRBD1 on 5 matching bases. The V and J ends lost 0 bases and 4 bases respectively, with 13 bases between them. The length of the CDR3 is 16 residues. The germline V gene encodes CDR1 SEHNR and CDR2 FQNEAQ (reference sequence). CDR3 bases: TGTGCCAGCAGCTTAGCGGAGGGGCTCGGGAATCAGCCCCAGCATTTT. It codes for CASSLAEGLGNQPQHF.

The gene calls are TRBV5-1 and TRBJ2-1; D perhaps matches TRBD2 (5 bases). V lost 2 bases and J 0 bases, leaving 15 bases between the germline ends. The CDR3 has 17 residues. CDR1 and CDR2 from the germline V gene are SGHRS and YFSETQ. The CDR3 DNA reads as TGCGCCAGCAGCTTCCCTCGGCAGCGGTCCTCCTACAATGAGCAGTTCTTC. Its translation: CASSFPRQRSSYNEQFF.

This rearrangement joins TRBV7-8 to TRBJ2-7; 7 positions agree with TRBD2. Germline trimming cut 5 bases from V and 2 bases from J; bases unmatched to any gene: 9. The CDR3 spans 15 residues. Germline V CDR1 and CDR2: SGHVS, FQNEAQ. The CDR3 is CASSRELAPTYEQYF. The CDR3 DNA sequence: TGTGCCAGCAGCCGGGAACTAGCGCCGACCTACGAGCAGTACTTC.

The chain recombines TRBV30 with TRBJ1-1; 7 bases align to TRBD1. Germline V CDR1 and CDR2: GTSNPN, SVGIG (reference sequence). The CDR3 contains 12 residues. The V segment lost 8 bases and the J segment 1 base; nucleotides outside the gene matches: 4. CDR3 nucleotides: TGTGCCAGAGGGGGCTGGAACACTGAAGCTTTCTTT. Its translation: CARGGWNTEAFF.

The chain links TRBV11-2 to TRBJ1-3; D is unresolved. This CDR3 has 16 amino acids. Germline-derived CDR1 and CDR2 are SGHAT and FQNNGV. Trimming pared 6 bases from V and 0 bases from J, leaving 15 bases between. The CDR3 region has the DNA TGTGCCAGCAGTAACGGAGGGAGGAGCTCTGGAAACACCATATATTTT. Translating it yields CASSNGGRSSGNTIYF.

This clone showed up just once. The rearrangement links TRBV7-3 to TRBJ2-6; the D gene is possibly TRBD1 (5 bases). The CDR3 has 15 amino acids. Germline assignment: CDR1 SGHTA and CDR2 FQGTGA. V lost 2 bases and J lost 2, with 7 bases in between. The CDR3: CASSLGAPGANVLTF. CDR3 nucleotides: TGTGCCAGCAGCTTAGGGGCGCCTGGGGCCAACGTCCTGACTTTC.

This clone was counted between two and nine times. V is TRBV6-1 and J is TRBJ2-7; D ambiguous. Germline-derived CDR1 and CDR2 are MNHNS and SASEGT. Trimming pared 10 bases from V and 0 bases from J, leaving 13 bases between. This CDR3 is 13 amino acids long. CDR3 bases: TGTGCCACATCGACACATTTCTCCTACGAGCAGTACTTC. Residues: CATSTHFSYEQYF.